This TCR beta chain comes out of a study of HIV-infected patients and healthy controls. The length of the CDR3 is 16 residues. Trimming pared 4 bases from V and 4 bases from J, leaving 19 bases between. All unsorted peripheral T cells were captured because whole blood was used without fractionation. This clonotype showed up many times. The antigen remains undetermined. Overall study results and limits: In healthy controls, MAIT alpha CDR3s were common; in HIV+ repertoires, severely depleted. Mean usage of eight alpha and eight beta V genes differed significantly in HIV-infected patients versus controls.

cDNA was made from 500 ng RNA using alpha and beta constant primers. Each of the alpha and beta chains got its own library through chain-specific third strand synthesis with indices. Two random hexamers, added before amplification and joined, formed each molecule's 12-nucleotide barcode. An approximately 23-cycle PCR with P5s and P7 primers followed a short adapter-adding first PCR. Using its own MiXCR run on the 5' RACE reads, TCRdb lists one record per CDR3 protein. The sample carries over 15,000 distinct CDR3 sequences, 10% recorded once. Sequencing was done on a sample of blood. The chain combines TRBV12-3 or TRBV12-4 with TRBJ2-5, with D perhaps given as TRBD1 or TRBD2 (6 bases each). The receptor was isolated from an adult in good health. The CDR3: CASSSSRRGGRETQYF. CDR3 in DNA: TGTGCCAGCAGTTCAAGTAGGAGAGGGGGGCGAGAGACCCAGTACTTC.